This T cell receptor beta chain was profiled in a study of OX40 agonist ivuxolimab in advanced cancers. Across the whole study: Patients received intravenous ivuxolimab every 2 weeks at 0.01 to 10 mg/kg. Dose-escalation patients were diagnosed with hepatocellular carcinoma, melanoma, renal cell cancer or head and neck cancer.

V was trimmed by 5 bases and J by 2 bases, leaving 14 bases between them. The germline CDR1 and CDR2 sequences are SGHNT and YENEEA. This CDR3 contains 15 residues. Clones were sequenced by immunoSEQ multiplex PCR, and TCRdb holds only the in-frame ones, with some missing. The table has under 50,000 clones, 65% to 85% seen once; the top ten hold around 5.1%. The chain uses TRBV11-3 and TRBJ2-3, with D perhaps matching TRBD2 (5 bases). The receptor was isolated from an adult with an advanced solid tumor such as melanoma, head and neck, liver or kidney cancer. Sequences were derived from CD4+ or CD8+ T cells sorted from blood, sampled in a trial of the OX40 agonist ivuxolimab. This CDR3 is CASSLREGPTDTQYF. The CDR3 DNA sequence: TGTGCCAGCAGCCTCCGTGAGGGCCCCACAGATACGCAGTATTTT. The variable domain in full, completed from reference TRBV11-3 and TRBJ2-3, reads EAGVVQSPRYKIIEKKQPVAFWCNPISGHNTLYWYLQNLGQGPELLIRYENEEAVDDSQLPKDRFSAERLKGVDSTLKIQPAELGDSAVYLCASSLREGPTDTQYFGPGTRLTVL.